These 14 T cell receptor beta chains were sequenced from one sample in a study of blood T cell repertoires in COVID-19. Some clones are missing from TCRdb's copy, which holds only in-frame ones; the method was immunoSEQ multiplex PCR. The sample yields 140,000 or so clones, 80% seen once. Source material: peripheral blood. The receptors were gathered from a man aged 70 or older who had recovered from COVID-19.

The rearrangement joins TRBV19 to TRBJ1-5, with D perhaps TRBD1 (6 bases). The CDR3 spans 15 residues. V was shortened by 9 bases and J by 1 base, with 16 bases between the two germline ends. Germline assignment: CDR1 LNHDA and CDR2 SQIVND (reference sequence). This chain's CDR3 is CASQGGGLSNQPQHF. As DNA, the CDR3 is TGTGCCAGCCAAGGGGGAGGGTTGAGCAATCAGCCCCAGCATTTT.

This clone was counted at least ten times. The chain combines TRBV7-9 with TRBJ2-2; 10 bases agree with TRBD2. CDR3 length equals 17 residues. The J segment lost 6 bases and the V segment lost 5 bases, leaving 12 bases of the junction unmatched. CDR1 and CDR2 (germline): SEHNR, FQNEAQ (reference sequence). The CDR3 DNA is TGTGCCAGCAGCCCGGCTAGCGGGAGTGGGAGTTCCGGGGAGCTGTTTTTT. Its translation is CASSPASGSGSSGELFF.

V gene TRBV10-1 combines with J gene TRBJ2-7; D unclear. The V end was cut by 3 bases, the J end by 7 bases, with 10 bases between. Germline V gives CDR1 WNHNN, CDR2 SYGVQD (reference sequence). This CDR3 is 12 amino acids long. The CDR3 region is CASSEHLGEQYF. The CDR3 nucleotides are TGCGCCAGCAGTGAACACCTCGGGGAGCAGTACTTC.

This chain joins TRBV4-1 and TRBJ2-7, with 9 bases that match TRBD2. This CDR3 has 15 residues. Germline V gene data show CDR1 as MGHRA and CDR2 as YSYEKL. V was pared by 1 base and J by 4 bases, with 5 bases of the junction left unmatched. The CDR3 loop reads CASSQVSGGDYEQYF. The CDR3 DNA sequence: TGCGCCAGCAGCCAAGTTAGCGGGGGCGATTACGAGCAGTACTTC.

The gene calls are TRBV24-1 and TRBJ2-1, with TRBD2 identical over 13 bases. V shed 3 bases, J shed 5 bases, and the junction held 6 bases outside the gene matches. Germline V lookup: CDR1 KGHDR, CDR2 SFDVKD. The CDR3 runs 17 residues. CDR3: CATSDGRTSGSHNEQFF. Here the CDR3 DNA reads TGTGCCACCAGTGATGGGAGGACTAGCGGGAGTCACAATGAGCAGTTCTTC.

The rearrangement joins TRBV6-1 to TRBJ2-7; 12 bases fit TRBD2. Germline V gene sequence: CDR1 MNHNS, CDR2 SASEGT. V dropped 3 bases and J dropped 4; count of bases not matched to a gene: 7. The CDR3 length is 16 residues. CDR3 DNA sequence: TGTGCCAGCAGTGACCTCGCTAGCGGGAGGGTTTACGAGCAGTACTTC. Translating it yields CASSDLASGRVYEQYF.

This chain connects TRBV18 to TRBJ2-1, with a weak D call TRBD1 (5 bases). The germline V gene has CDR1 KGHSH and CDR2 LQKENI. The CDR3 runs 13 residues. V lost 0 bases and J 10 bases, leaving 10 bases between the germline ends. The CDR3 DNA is TGTGCCAGCTCACCACCAGAAAAGGGGGAGCAGTTCTTC. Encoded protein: CASSPPEKGEQFF.

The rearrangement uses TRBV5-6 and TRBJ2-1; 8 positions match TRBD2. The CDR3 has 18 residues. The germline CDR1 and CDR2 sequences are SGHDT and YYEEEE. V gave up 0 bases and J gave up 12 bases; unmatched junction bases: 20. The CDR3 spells CASSLAGSSVLAGGRQFF. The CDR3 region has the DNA TGTGCCAGCAGCTTGGCCGGTTCAAGCGTGTTGGCGGGGGGACGGCAGTTCTTC.

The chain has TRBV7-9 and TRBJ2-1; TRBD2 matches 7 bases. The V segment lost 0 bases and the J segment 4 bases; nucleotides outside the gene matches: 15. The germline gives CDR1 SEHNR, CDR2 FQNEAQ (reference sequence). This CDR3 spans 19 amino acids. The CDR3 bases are TGTGCCAGCAGCTTAGCGTTTCGCGGGAGCGGCCCAACTTACAATGAGCAGTTCTTC. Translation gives CASSLAFRGSGPTYNEQFF. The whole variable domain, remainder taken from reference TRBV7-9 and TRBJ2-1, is DTGVSQNPRHKITKRGQNVTFRCDPISEHNRLYWYRQTLGQGPEFLTYFQNEAQLEKSRLLSDRFSAERPKGSFSTLEIQRTEQGDSAMYLCASSLAFRGSGPTYNEQFFGPGTRLTVL.

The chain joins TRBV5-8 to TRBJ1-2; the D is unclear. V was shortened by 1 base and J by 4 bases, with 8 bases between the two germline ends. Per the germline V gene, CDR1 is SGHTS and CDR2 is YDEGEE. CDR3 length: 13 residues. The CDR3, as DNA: TGTGCCAGCAGCTTGTGGCGGTCCTATGGCTACACCTTC. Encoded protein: CASSLWRSYGYTF. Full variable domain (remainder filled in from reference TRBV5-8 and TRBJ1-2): EAGVTQSPTHLIKTRGQQATLRCSPISGHTSVYWYQQALGLGLQFLLWYDEGEERNRGNFPPRFSGRQFPNYSSELNVNALELEDSALYLCASSLWRSYGYTFGSGTRLTVV.

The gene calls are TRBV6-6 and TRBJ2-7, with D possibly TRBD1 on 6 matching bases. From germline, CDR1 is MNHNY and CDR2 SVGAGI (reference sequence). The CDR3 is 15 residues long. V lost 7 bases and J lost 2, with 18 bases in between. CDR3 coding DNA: TGTGCCAGCAAATACATGGCAGGGGCCGCCTACGAGCAGTACTTC. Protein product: CASKYMAGAAYEQYF.

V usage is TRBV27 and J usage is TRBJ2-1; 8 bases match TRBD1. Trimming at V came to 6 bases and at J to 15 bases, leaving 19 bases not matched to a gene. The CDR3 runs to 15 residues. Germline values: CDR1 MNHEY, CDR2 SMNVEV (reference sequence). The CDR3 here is CASRKQGGGGERGFF. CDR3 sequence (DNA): TGTGCCAGCAGGAAACAGGGGGGCGGAGGGGAGCGTGGGTTCTTC.

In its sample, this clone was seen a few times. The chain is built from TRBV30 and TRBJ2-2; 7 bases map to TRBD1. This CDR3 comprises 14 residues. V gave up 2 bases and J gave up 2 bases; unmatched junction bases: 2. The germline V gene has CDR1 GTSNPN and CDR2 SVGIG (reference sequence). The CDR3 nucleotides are TGTGCCTGGAGTCCAGGGGGAAACACCGGGGAGCTGTTTTTT. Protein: CAWSPGGNTGELFF.

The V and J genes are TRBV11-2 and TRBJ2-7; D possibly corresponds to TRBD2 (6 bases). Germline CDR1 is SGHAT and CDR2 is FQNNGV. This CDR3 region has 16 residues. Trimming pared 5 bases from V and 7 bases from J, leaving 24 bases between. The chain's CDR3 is CASSPTGTQPEGEQYF. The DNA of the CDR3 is TGTGCCAGCAGCCCCACCGGGACTCAACCCGAGGGGGAGCAGTACTTC.